This T cell receptor (beta chain) was recovered during a study of control samples from healthy donors and cancer patients. The germline gives CDR1 MNHEY, CDR2 SVGAGI. The CDR3 covers 15 residues. Trimming cost V 6 bases and J 7 bases; bases outside gene matches: 5. Using immunoSEQ multiplex PCR, the repertoire was profiled, and TCRdb retains in-frame clones only, with some absent. The sample contains 110,000 to 150,000 clones, roughly 94% of which appear only once. Only one count was recorded for this clone. The sample was PBMCs. This receptor was obtained from a man aged 55 to 70 with colorectal cancer. The genes are TRBV6-5 and TRBJ2-5, with 16 bases lining up with TRBD2. In nucleotides, the CDR3 is TGTGCCAGCAGGGGACTAGCGGGGGGGGATCTGACCCAGTACTTC. This encodes CASRGLAGGDLTQYF.